A selection of T cell receptor beta chains follows, all from one sample in a study of T cell repertoires in cytomegalovirus infection. No antigens are known for them. TCRdb reprocessed the reads with MiXCR, giving one entry per CDR3 protein. The repertoire holds about 270,000 distinct CDR3 sequences, with around 20% as singletons. The sample was cultured PBMCs, taken from culture after CMV antigen stimulation. These receptors were taken from a human donor in good health (CMV status not recorded). Some clones in this sample may be carry-over from other donors' samples. The CDR3 runs from the conserved cysteine through the conserved F or W. Each record gives: J gene, D gene, clone size, V gene, CDR3 protein, CDR3 DNA. A D gene is named only where the DNA matches it firmly. Some rows have no size entry. The others give once, few or many, or a class for an expanded clone.

TRBJ1-2 - few TRBV28 CASLPGNTYYGYTF TGTGCCAGCCTCCCGGGGAACACGTACTATGGCTACACCTTC
TRBJ1-1 TRBD1 - TRBV10-3 CAISGTGSGEAFF TGTGCCATCAGTGGGACAGGGTCTGGTGAAGCTTTCTTT
TRBJ1-1 - - TRBV4-3 CASSQDAGGTEAFF TGCGCCAGCAGCCAAGATGCCGGCGGGACTGAAGCTTTCTTT
TRBJ2-1 TRBD2 - TRBV19 CASSIFTSGSNEQFF TGTGCCAGTAGTATCTTCACTAGCGGGAGCAATGAGCAGTTCTTC
TRBJ2-1 - - TRBV20-1 CSAETRYYNEQFF TGCAGTGCCGAGACTAGATACTACAATGAGCAGTTCTTC
TRBJ1-5 - few TRBV19 CASSIVGFSNQPQHF TGTGCCAGTAGTATTGTGGGGTTTAGCAATCAGCCCCAGCATTTT
TRBJ2-3 - few TRBV6-1 CASSEQATGDTQYF TGTGCCAGCAGTGAACAGGCCACTGGAGATACGCAGTATTTT
TRBJ2-3 TRBD2 few TRBV18 CASSPPAGGDDTQYF TGTGCCAGCTCACCACCGGCGGGAGGAGACGATACGCAGTATTTT
TRBJ2-1 - - TRBV6-2/TRBV6-3 CASSYRAGGPGEQFF TGTGCCAGCAGTTATCGTGCTGGGGGGCCGGGTGAGCAGTTCTTC
TRBJ2-3 TRBD1 - TRBV7-6 CASSSVGTGDTDTQYF TGTGCCAGCAGCTCCGTCGGGACAGGAGACACAGATACGCAGTATTTT
TRBJ1-1 TRBD1 - TRBV4-1 CASSQVTQGGTEAFF TGCGCCAGCAGCCAAGTTACTCAGGGGGGGACTGAAGCTTTCTTT
TRBJ1-6 - - TRBV7-2 CASSLDAAGARSPLHF TGTGCCAGCAGCTTAGACGCGGCGGGGGCGCGGTCACCCCTCCACTTT
TRBJ2-1 - few TRBV7-8 CASSPRDAWPEQFF TGTGCCAGCAGCCCCCGTGATGCATGGCCTGAGCAGTTCTTC
TRBJ2-3 - - TRBV19 CASNWQGTDTQYF TGTGCCAGTAATTGGCAGGGGACAGATACGCAGTATTTT
TRBJ2-3 TRBD2 - TRBV20-1 CSARPTSGRHYSTDTQYF TGCAGTGCACGTCCGACTAGCGGGAGGCATTATAGCACAGATACGCAGTATTTT
TRBJ2-5 TRBD2 many TRBV6-1 CASSGGLVRETQYF TGTGCCAGCAGTGGAGGACTAGTCAGAGAGACCCAGTACTTC
TRBJ2-3 TRBD2 - TRBV28 CASPPGLGGVDTQYF TGTGCCAGCCCCCCGGGACTAGGAGGGGTGGATACGCAGTATTTT
TRBJ1-4 - - TRBV11-2 CASSLGGAFTILFF TGTGCCAGCAGCTTGGGTGGGGCGTTCACAATACTGTTTTTT
TRBJ2-4 TRBD2 few TRBV19 CASSIGLAGTGKNIQYF TGTGCCAGTAGTATAGGACTAGCGGGAACGGGGAAAAACATTCAGTACTTC
TRBJ1-1 - - TRBV20-1 CSASIGQEEAFF TGCAGTGCTAGTATAGGTCAGGAAGAAGCTTTCTTT
TRBJ2-7 - few TRBV7-9 CASSSPLSYEQYF TGTGCCAGCAGCTCACCTCTCTCCTACGAGCAGTACTTC
TRBJ1-5 - many TRBV5-6 CASSLGGPNQPQHF TGTGCCAGCAGCTTGGGGGGGCCCAATCAGCCCCAGCATTTT
TRBJ1-1 TRBD1 - TRBV7-9 CASRSGQANTEAFF TGTGCCAGCAGATCAGGACAGGCGAACACTGAAGCTTTCTTT
TRBJ2-6 - - TRBV20-1 CSALRDTDVLTF TGCAGTGCGCTCCGGGACACAGACGTCCTGACTTTC
TRBJ2-7 TRBD2 - TRBV12-3/TRBV12-4 CASSTAGLGLYYEQYF TGTGCCAGCAGTACGGCCGGACTAGGCCTCTACTACGAGCAGTACTTC
TRBJ1-5 - - TRBV6-6 CASSPVVLPQHF TGTGCCAGCAGCCCTGTCGTGCTGCCCCAGCATTTT
TRBJ2-7 - many TRBV7-2 CASRYTGLSYEQYF TGTGCCAGCAGGTATACAGGCCTCTCCTACGAGCAGTACTTC
TRBJ2-6 TRBD1 - TRBV12-5 CASGLYRDRARSGANVLTF TGTGCTAGTGGTTTGTACCGGGACAGGGCTCGCTCTGGGGCCAACGTCCTGACTTTC
TRBJ1-1 TRBD1 few TRBV20-1 CSAPLRLQGNMNTEAFF TGCAGTGCCCCTTTGCGGCTACAGGGGAACATGAACACTGAAGCTTTCTTT
TRBJ1-6 - - TRBV6-5 CASSYGGTQILDSPLHF TGTGCCAGCAGTTACGGGGGGACCCAGATATTGGATTCACCCCTCCACTTT
TRBJ2-1 TRBD2 - TRBV2 CASSEALTSGPSYNEQFF TGTGCCAGCAGTGAAGCGCTGACTAGCGGCCCCTCCTACAATGAGCAGTTCTTC
TRBJ2-1 TRBD2 many TRBV7-8 CASSPRLADDNEQFF TGTGCCAGCAGCCCACGACTAGCGGATGACAATGAGCAGTTCTTC
TRBJ1-2 - - TRBV28 CALRGRDYGYTF TGTGCCCTCCGGGGTAGGGACTATGGCTACACCTTC
TRBJ2-1 - - TRBV7-9 CASSLRELSNEQFF TGTGCCAGCAGCTTGAGGGAGCTCTCAAATGAGCAGTTCTTC
TRBJ1-2 - many TRBV28 CASSKWTVANYGYTF TGTGCCAGCAGTAAATGGACGGTAGCTAACTATGGCTACACCTTC
TRBJ2-3 TRBD2 few TRBV11-2 CASSWRDQREPPGDTQYF TGTGCCAGCAGCTGGCGAGATCAGCGGGAGCCGCCAGGAGATACGCAGTATTTT
TRBJ2-1 - few TRBV11-3 CASSLSVGRNNEQFF TGTGCCAGCAGCTTATCGGTGGGGAGGAACAATGAGCAGTTCTTC
TRBJ1-6 - few TRBV7-9 CASSPSLWSPLHF TGTGCCAGCAGCCCTTCTCTTTGGTCGCCCCTCCACTTT
TRBJ2-7 TRBD2 - TRBV7-2 CASSFGGRAVSYELYF TGTGCCAGCAGCTTTGGCGGGAGGGCCGTTTCCTACGAGCTGTACTTC
TRBJ2-5 - once TRBV18 CASSSSNQETQYF TGTGCCAGCTCGAGCTCCAATCAAGAGACCCAGTACTTC
TRBJ2-2 TRBD2 few TRBV7-2 CASSPAALAGGPFGNTGELFF TGTGCCAGCAGCCCCGCAGCACTAGCGGGAGGGCCGTTTGGGAACACCGGGGAGCTGTTTTTT
TRBJ2-7 - few TRBV18 CASSPGKTYEQYF TGTGCCAGCTCACCGGGAAAGACCTACGAGCAGTACTTC
TRBJ1-1 - few TRBV5-1 CASSWGPMNTEAFF TGCGCCAGCAGCTGGGGACCGATGAACACTGAAGCTTTCTTT
TRBJ1-5 - few TRBV7-9 CASSPTGTREPQHF TGTGCCAGCAGCCCTACCGGGACCAGGGAGCCCCAGCATTTT
TRBJ2-3 TRBD2 once TRBV10-3 CAIRGTSGSTDTQYF TGTGCCATCAGGGGGACTAGCGGGAGCACAGATACGCAGTATTTT
TRBJ2-3 TRBD1 few TRBV7-3 CASSFLGQGSDTQYF TGTGCCAGCAGCTTCTTAGGACAGGGATCAGATACGCAGTATTTT
TRBJ2-4 - few TRBV29-1 CSVDGWPKNIQYF TGCAGCGTGGACGGGTGGCCCAAAAACATTCAGTACTTC
TRBJ2-3 - - TRBV2 CASSEALRGDTQYF TGTGCCAGCAGTGAAGCGCTTCGGGGAGATACGCAGTATTTT
TRBJ2-1 TRBD2 - TRBV5-4 CASSLGLAGAREQFF TGTGCCAGCAGCTTGGGACTAGCGGGAGCGCGAGAGCAGTTCTTC
TRBJ1-1 - - TRBV28 CASSWESGAFF TGTGCCAGCAGTTGGGAAAGCGGAGCTTTCTTT
TRBJ2-7 TRBD1 many TRBV7-2 CASSSGTVGAHEQYF TGTGCCAGCAGCTCCGGGACAGTGGGAGCCCACGAGCAGTACTTC
TRBJ2-7 TRBD2 - TRBV7-2 CASSLGLAGTGEQYF TGTGCCAGCAGCTTAGGACTAGCGGGTACGGGCGAGCAGTACTTC
TRBJ2-5 TRBD2 - TRBV2 CASRLASGREETQYF TGTGCCAGCAGGCTGGCTAGCGGGAGGGAAGAGACCCAGTACTTC
TRBJ2-5 - many TRBV7-2 CASSLDSRETQYF TGTGCCAGCAGCTTGGACAGTCGAGAGACCCAGTACTTC